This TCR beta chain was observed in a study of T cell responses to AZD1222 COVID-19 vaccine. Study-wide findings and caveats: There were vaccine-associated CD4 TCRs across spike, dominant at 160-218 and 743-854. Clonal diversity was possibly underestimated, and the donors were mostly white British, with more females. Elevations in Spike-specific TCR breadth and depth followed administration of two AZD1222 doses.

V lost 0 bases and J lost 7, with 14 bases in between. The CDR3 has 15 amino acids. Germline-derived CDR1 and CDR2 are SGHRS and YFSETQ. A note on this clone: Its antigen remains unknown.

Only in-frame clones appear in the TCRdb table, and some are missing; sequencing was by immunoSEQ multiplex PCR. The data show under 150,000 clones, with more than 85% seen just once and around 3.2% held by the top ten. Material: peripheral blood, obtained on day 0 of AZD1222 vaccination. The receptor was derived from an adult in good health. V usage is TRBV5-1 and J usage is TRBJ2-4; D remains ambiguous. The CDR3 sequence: CASSLGAAFGNIQYF. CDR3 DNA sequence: TGCGCCAGCAGCTTGGGAGCTGCGTTCGGGAACATTCAGTACTTC.